This T cell receptor beta chain was documented in a study of CD8+ T cells in alopecia areata. Whole-study context: Treated patients were given 5 to 10 mg oral tofacitinib twice daily. The SALT score measured affected scalp surface percentage in treated patients.

Once RNA had been extracted, it was reverse transcribed into cDNA to act as the sequencing template. Measured with immunoSEQ multiplex PCR; TCRdb has only the in-frame clones, and not every one. Found here are around 270,000 clones, about three fifths of them singletons; the top ten hold less than 2%. Remarks on this clone: What it recognizes is unknown.

Treatment in this sample: oral pan-JAK inhibitor, 5-10 mg twice daily. Whole-study findings and limits: Researchers report lesional scalp, most notably alopecia totalis/universalis, outstripped normal scalp in clonality.

The CDR3 has 16 residues. Germline V CDR1 and CDR2: SGHRS, YFSETQ. Losses at the gene ends were 4 bases for V and 7 bases for J; bases not matched to a gene: 17. The receptor comes from a human donor with alopecia areata. Here the sequenced sample was CD4+ T cells sorted from blood, taken at week 24, from a patient treated with tofacitinib. The chain is built from TRBV5-1 and TRBJ2-7; 7 nucleotides align to TRBD1. The CDR3: CASSVPPRDSTREQYF. CDR3 coding DNA: TGCGCCAGCAGCGTACCCCCCCGGGACAGCACCAGAGAGCAGTACTTC.